This entry concerns a single T cell receptor beta chain. This specimen belongs to a study of T cells expressing NK-cell markers. At the level of the study: The authors derived TCR beta repertoires from sorted CD3+CD56+NKG2C+, CD3+CD56+NKG2C- and CD3+CD56-NKG2C+ T cells.

Germline V lookup: CDR1 DFQATT, CDR2 SNEGSKA (reference sequence). The CDR3 is 15 residues long. As the method of synthesis, 5'RACE template switching with UMIs yielded TCR beta cDNA. No DNA is given; TCRdb re-called the 5' RACE reads and lists each CDR3 protein once. The record lists roughly 170,000 distinct CDR3 sequences, of which the ten most abundant hold about a fifth. The sequence was obtained from a woman between 18 and 70 years old in good health. This rearrangement joins TRBV20-1 to TRBJ2-3; TCRdb selects TRBD1, and the lack of DNA leaves this call unchecked. Sequencing was performed on blood T cells: a sorted CD56 or NKG2C T cell subset, CD4+ or CD8+ T cells, or bulk PBMC T cells (not recorded which). CDR3 sequence reads: CSANGRVASTDTQYF.